These 19 T cell receptor beta chains were sequenced from one sample in a study of shared clonotypes between healthy human individuals. Repertoires were generated with immunoSEQ multiplex PCR, while TCRdb's copy carries only in-frame clones and drops some. Among 2 million to 2.5 million clones listed, about 92% were seen once. Sequenced: naive CD4+ T cells from PBMCs. The subset denotes: CD45RA+ positively selected. The origin of the receptors is a man younger than 35 in good health. Some clones in this sample may be carry-over from other donors' samples.

V usage is TRBV21-1 and J usage is TRBJ1-3. TRBV21-1 is assigned pseudogene status. The CDR3 length is 14 residues. The CDR3 DNA reads as TGTGCCATATCAGGGACCAGCTCTGGAAACACCATATATTTT. Translation: CAISGTSSGNTIYF.

The chain is built from TRBV10-3 and TRBJ1-5; no clear D gene. With 3 bases removed from V and 2 bases from J, the gap between germline ends came to 5 bases. The CDR3 has 13 residues. CDR1 ENHRY and CDR2 SYGVKD come from the germline V gene. The CDR3 DNA follows: TGTGCCATCAGTGATGTTGGCAATCAGCCCCAGCATTTT. It yields the protein CAISDVGNQPQHF.

As regards this clone: Other nucleotide sequences in the sample specify the same CDR3. The rearrangement joins TRBV15 to TRBJ1-1; TRBD1 is a possible D gene (6 bases). This CDR3 region has 15 residues. The germline CDR1 and CDR2 sequences are LNHNV and YYDKDF (reference sequence). V was clipped by 0 bases and J by 0 bases, with 8 bases between them. The CDR3 sequence: CATSRERGLNTEAFF. The DNA for the CDR3 is TGTGCCACCAGCAGAGAACGGGGGCTGAACACTGAAGCTTTCTTT. The full variable domain, rest sourced from reference TRBV15 and TRBJ1-1, is DAMVIQNPRYQVTQFGKPVTLSCSQTLNHNVMYWYQQKSSQAPKLLFHYYDKDFNNEADTPDNFQSRRPNTSFCFLDIRSPGLGDTAMYLCATSRERGLNTEAFFGQGTRLTVV.

The chain has TRBV6-1 and TRBJ2-7, with 8 bases lining up with TRBD1. The germline CDR1 and CDR2 sequences are MNHNS and SASEGT. The V segment lost 6 bases and the J segment 2 bases; nucleotides outside the gene matches: 3. This CDR3 spans 13 amino acids. The CDR3, as DNA: TGTGCCAGCAGGAACAGGGGGACCTACGAGCAGTACTTC. This translates into CASRNRGTYEQYF.

The chain carries TRBV5-8 and TRBJ1-3; D is ambiguous. CDR3 size: 15 residues. CDR1 and CDR2 from the germline V gene are SGHTS and YDEGEE. V was cut by 3 bases and J by 0 bases, with 10 bases left in between. CDR3 bases: TGTGCCAGCAGCTCACACATACTCTCTGGAAACACCATATATTTT. It yields the protein CASSSHILSGNTIYF.

The gene calls are TRBV6-4 and TRBJ2-1, with TRBD2 matching over 7 bases. This CDR3 contains 15 residues. The trim removed 2 bases at V and 7 bases at J, leaving 8 bases unmatched. Germline V gene lookup returns CDR1 MRHNA and CDR2 SNTAGT. The CDR3: CASSDGGRAWNEQFF. The CDR3 nucleotides are TGTGCCAGCAGTGACGGGGGGAGGGCTTGGAATGAGCAGTTCTTC.

The V gene is TRBV6-1, the J gene TRBJ1-2, with unresolved D. The CDR3 has 15 amino acids. The V gene lost 1 base and the J gene lost 1 base, with 10 bases spanning the gap. Germline V CDR1 and CDR2: MNHNS, SASEGT. The CDR3 is CASSEGTANNYGYTF. CDR3 nucleotide sequence: TGTGCCAGCAGTGAAGGTACAGCTAATAACTATGGCTACACCTTC.

The chain carries TRBV7-9 and TRBJ2-7, with D hard to call. Per the germline V gene, CDR1 is SEHNR and CDR2 is FQNEAQ (reference sequence). This CDR3 contains 14 residues. Trimming removed 5 bases at V and 6 bases at J, with 17 bases between. CDR3: CASSVSPSLSEQYF. The DNA for the CDR3 is TGTGCCAGCAGCGTGTCACCCAGTCTATCCGAGCAGTACTTC.

V and J are TRBV18 and TRBJ1-4; possibly TRBD1 for D (6 bases). The V gene's germline CDR1 is KGHSH and CDR2 LQKENI. V was clipped by 3 bases and J by 8 bases, with 16 bases between them. The length of the CDR3 is 15 residues. CDR3: CASSPSDSLGEKLFF. The CDR3 DNA reads as TGTGCCAGCTCACCTTCGGACAGCTTAGGGGAAAAACTGTTTTTT.

This rearrangement joins TRBV7-9 to TRBJ2-7; D uncertain. The germline gives CDR1 SEHNR, CDR2 FQNEAQ (reference sequence). V lost 8 bases and J 5 bases, leaving 10 bases between the germline ends. The CDR3 contains 11 residues. In DNA form, the CDR3 reads TGTGCCAGCGAGTGGTACGACGAGCAGTACTTC. Protein product: CASEWYDEQYF.

CDR3 nucleotides: TGCGCCAGCAGCTTGCGGCAAGCGGTGTTACAAGAGACCCAGTACTTC. This gives the protein CASSLRQAVLQETQYF. The J gene is TRBJ2-5, the V gene TRBV5-1; weak D call: TRBD2 (5 bases). The length of the CDR3 is 16 residues. CDR1 and CDR2 (germline): SGHRS, YFSETQ. Trimming removed 1 base at V and 2 bases at J, with 15 bases between.

This chain uses TRBV7-6 with TRBJ2-7; 7 bases line up with TRBD2. Per germline, CDR1 SGHVS and CDR2 FNYEAQ. There are 15 residues in the CDR3. With V trimmed by 8 bases and J by 4 bases, 14 bases remained unmatched. As DNA, the CDR3 is TGTGCCAGCGGCGGTTCCTGGGAGGGCCGATACGAGCAGTACTTC. Protein: CASGGSWEGRYEQYF.

The J gene is TRBJ2-1, the V gene TRBV29-1, with a weak D call TRBD1 (6 bases). Germline CDR1 reads SQVTM; CDR2 reads ANQGSEA. The CDR3 is made up of 13 amino acids. V lost 8 bases to trimming and J lost 5 bases, with 16 bases between them. The CDR3 nucleotides are TGCAGCCTTCGACAGGACCGAAACAATGAGCAGTTCTTC. Translating it yields CSLRQDRNNEQFF.

This clone was found once. The rearrangement uses TRBV7-9 and TRBJ2-1, with TRBD1 matching over 9 bases. V was pared by 4 bases and J by 3 bases, with 10 bases of the junction left unmatched. The length of the CDR3 is 17 residues. Germline assignment: CDR1 SEHNR and CDR2 FQNEAQ (reference sequence). CDR3 loop: CASSYGTGLFLYNEQFF. The CDR3 bases are TGTGCCAGCAGCTACGGGACAGGGCTGTTTCTCTACAATGAGCAGTTCTTC.

The gene calls are TRBV19 and TRBJ2-5, with 7 bases identical to TRBD2. Germline assignment: CDR1 LNHDA and CDR2 SQIVND (reference sequence). V shed 9 bases, J shed 5 bases, and the junction held 15 bases outside the gene matches. The CDR3 sequence is 15 residues long. The CDR3 nucleotides are TGTGCCAGCTCTAAGGCGCGTGGGGAGGGGGAGACCCAGTACTTC. It yields the protein CASSKARGEGETQYF.

J is TRBJ2-1 and V is TRBV27; 11 positions match TRBD2. With V trimmed by 10 bases and J by 7 bases, 9 bases remained unmatched. This CDR3 contains 14 residues. Germline values: CDR1 MNHEY, CDR2 SMNVEV (reference sequence). CDR3 in amino acids: CATSHSGRGNEQFF. The DNA for the CDR3 is TGTGCCACCTCCCATAGCGGGAGGGGGAATGAGCAGTTCTTC.

DNA for the CDR3: TGTGCCAGCAGTTTATCGGGCCGACAGGGGCTAGCGGGGATGCAGTTCTTC. Amino acids: CASSLSGRQGLAGMQFF. This chain joins TRBV27 and TRBJ2-1; weak D call: TRBD2 (9 bases). The length of the CDR3 is 17 residues. The germline CDR1 and CDR2 sequences are MNHEY and SMNVEV (reference sequence). The V gene lost 0 bases and the J gene lost 12 bases, with 24 bases spanning the gap.

The chain is built from TRBV29-1 and TRBJ2-5, with D unresolved. CDR1 is SQVTM and CDR2 is ANQGSEA in the germline V gene. CDR3 length equals 14 residues. Trimming removed 6 bases from V and 4 bases from J, with 18 bases in between. The CDR3 coding sequence is TGCAGCGTCGCCACTCTCCTGAAGGGAGAGACCCAGTACTTC. This sequence encodes CSVATLLKGETQYF.

The chain uses TRBV15 and TRBJ2-5, with D possibly matching TRBD2 (6 bases). Germline V gives CDR1 LNHNV, CDR2 YYDKDF (reference sequence). Trimming took off 6 bases at V and 4 bases at J, with 6 bases between the two ends. The CDR3 is 11 amino acids. The CDR3 loop reads CATRGGETQYF. The CDR3 DNA is TGTGCCACCAGGGGGGGAGAGACCCAGTACTTC. The full variable domain, rest sourced from reference TRBV15 and TRBJ2-5, is DAMVIQNPRYQVTQFGKPVTLSCSQTLNHNVMYWYQQKSSQAPKLLFHYYDKDFNNEADTPDNFQSRRPNTSFCFLDIRSPGLGDTAMYLCATRGGETQYFGPGTRLLVL.